This T cell receptor (beta chain) was recovered during a study of technical replicates of blood from a few donors. Clones were sequenced by immunoSEQ multiplex PCR, and TCRdb holds only the in-frame ones, with some missing. The sample has over 10,000 clones; around 86% are singletons. This TCR was recovered from a human donor in good health. Specimen: PBMCs.

CDR3 DNA: TGTGCCAGCAGTGAAACCCGTGGGGGGGGCACCGGGGAGCTGTTTTTT. Translated: CASSETRGGGTGELFF. The rearrangement uses TRBV27 and TRBJ2-2, with 7 positions matching TRBD2. CDR3 length equals 16 residues. V shed 5 bases and J 4 bases; nucleotides not matched to a gene: 10. Germline loops: CDR1 MNHEY, CDR2 SMNVEV (reference sequence).